Shown below are 27 T cell receptor beta chains from a single sample sequenced in a study of cytomegalovirus exposure and HLA in healthy donors. Using immunoSEQ multiplex PCR, the repertoire was profiled, and TCRdb retains in-frame clones only, with some absent. The repertoire holds 120,000 or so clones, with 85% to 90% as singletons. The sequencing input was PBMCs. The receptors come from a young woman in good health and CMV-seronegative.

This clone was counted once. The chain recombines TRBV9 with TRBJ2-1; the match to TRBD2 covers 12 bases. Germline-derived CDR1 and CDR2 are SGDLS and YYNGEE. V was pared by 4 bases and J by 10 bases, with 12 bases of the junction left unmatched. The CDR3 runs to 16 residues. The CDR3 here is CASSLTTSGSSPEQFF. CDR3 coding DNA: TGTGCCAGCAGCCTTACGACTAGCGGGAGCTCCCCGGAGCAGTTCTTC.

This chain uses TRBV19 with TRBJ1-1; the D is unclear. Trimming cost V 5 bases and J 8 bases, with 12 bases left between them. The CDR3 is made up of 12 amino acids. Germline V lookup: CDR1 LNHDA, CDR2 SQIVND (reference sequence). CDR3 amino acids: CASSRSRVEAFF. For the CDR3, the DNA is TGTGCCAGTAGTCGATCACGGGTGGAAGCTTTCTTT.

The chain has TRBV6-1 and TRBJ1-5; D call uncertain. The length of the CDR3 is 13 residues. The germline CDR1 and CDR2 sequences are MNHNS and SASEGT. V was cut by 4 bases and J by 5 bases, with 9 bases left in between. CDR3 in amino acids: CASSANPDQPQHF. DNA of the CDR3: TGTGCCAGCAGTGCAAACCCAGATCAGCCCCAGCATTTT.

The rearrangement uses TRBV5-6 and TRBJ1-5, with D possibly being TRBD1 (6 bases). V dropped 4 bases and J dropped 2 bases, with 19 bases sitting between them. The CDR3 covers 17 residues. Per germline, CDR1 SGHDT and CDR2 YYEEEE. The DNA for the CDR3 is TGTGCCAGCAGCCGCACTCAGGGGTTCTGGGGCAATCAGCCCCAGCATTTT. Its protein is CASSRTQGFWGNQPQHF.

This rearrangement joins TRBV27 to TRBJ2-7; D may be TRBD2 (5 bases). In germline, CDR1 is MNHEY, CDR2 SMNVEV (reference sequence). This CDR3 contains 13 residues. Trimming stripped 8 bases from V and 3 bases from J, with 14 bases between. The CDR3 is CASRREGYYEQYF. CDR3 sequence (DNA): TGTGCCAGCCGGAGAGAGGGATACTACGAGCAGTACTTC.

The chain employs TRBV30 and TRBJ1-2; D gene uncertain. CDR3 length equals 13 residues. CDR1 is GTSNPN, CDR2 SVGIG, per germline (reference sequence). V lost 7 bases and J 3 bases, leaving 15 bases between the germline ends. CDR3 loop: CAFARGLDYGYTF. The CDR3 DNA is TGTGCCTTTGCCCGGGGTTTGGACTATGGCTACACCTTC.

The chain employs TRBV10-1 and TRBJ2-7, with a possible D match to TRBD2 (7 bases). This CDR3 has 14 residues. V lost 3 bases and J 2 bases, leaving 11 bases between the germline ends. Germline V gene sequence: CDR1 WNHNN, CDR2 SYGVQD (reference sequence). CDR3 nucleotides: TGCGCCAGCAGTGACACGGGGGGCCCCTACGAGCAGTACTTC. This encodes CASSDTGGPYEQYF.

This clone was detected once. The chain employs TRBV28 and TRBJ2-7; TRBD2 is a possible D gene (6 bases). The germline V gene has CDR1 MDHEN and CDR2 SYDVKM. V shed 3 bases and J shed 6 bases, with 15 bases lying between them. There are 14 residues in the CDR3. In DNA form, the CDR3 reads TGTGCCAGCAGTTTCGGGGGTAGGGCTGGCGAGCAGTACTTC. Its protein product is CASSFGGRAGEQYF.

The chain employs TRBV18 and TRBJ1-2; D is perhaps TRBD1 (6 bases). CDR1 is KGHSH and CDR2 is LQKENI in the germline V gene. There are 11 residues in the CDR3. Trimming removed 2 bases from V and 8 bases from J, with 6 bases in between. CDR3 coding DNA: TGTGCCAGCTCACCAGGGGGCGGCTACACCTTC. It codes for CASSPGGGYTF.

This chain links TRBV5-1 with TRBJ2-1; TRBD1 might be the D (6 bases). The CDR3 loop spans 13 amino acids. In germline, CDR1 is SGHRS, CDR2 YFSETQ. Between the trimmed V and J ends, which lost 4 bases and 9 bases, there was a span of 14 bases. The CDR3 loop is CASSPTGIPEQFF. In DNA form, the CDR3 reads TGCGCCAGCAGCCCAACAGGGATTCCTGAGCAGTTCTTC.

This clone occurred once. V usage is TRBV15 and J usage is TRBJ1-2; unclear D gene. Germline CDR1 and CDR2: LNHNV and YYDKDF (reference sequence). V was shortened by 4 bases and J by 5 bases, with 14 bases between the two germline ends. The CDR3 contains 14 residues. The CDR3, as DNA: TGTGCCACCAGCATGGGCGGGGTAAGGTATGGCTACACCTTC. Protein: CATSMGGVRYGYTF.

The chain joins TRBV7-6 to TRBJ2-7, with 13 bases aligning to TRBD2. After removal of 1 base from V and 6 bases from J, the junction contained 24 bases not matched to a gene. The CDR3 is 22 residues long. Per germline, CDR1 SGHVS and CDR2 FNYEAQ. The CDR3 DNA sequence: TGTGCCAGCAGCTTAGTAAGCCTCACATGGACTAGCGGGAGCCCTCGGCCTAGCGAGCAGTACTTC. Encoded protein: CASSLVSLTWTSGSPRPSEQYF.

The chain employs TRBV7-9 and TRBJ1-5; TRBD1 is a possible D gene (6 bases). This CDR3 is built from 15 residues. The germline gives CDR1 SEHNR, CDR2 FQNEAQ (reference sequence). The V and J ends lost 2 bases and 4 bases respectively, with 12 bases between them. Here the CDR3 DNA reads TGTGCCAGCAGCTTACAGGGGCTGGAAAATCAGCCCCAGCATTTT. Translation gives CASSLQGLENQPQHF.

This clone was seen once. The chain carries TRBV19 and TRBJ2-1; D not certain. The germline CDR1 and CDR2 sequences are LNHDA and SQIVND (reference sequence). Deletions cut 4 bases from V and 3 bases from J, with 4 bases between. CDR3 length equals 12 residues. This CDR3 is CASSTYYNEQFF. The CDR3 DNA is TGTGCCAGTAGTACTTACTACAATGAGCAGTTCTTC.

V usage is TRBV18 and J usage is TRBJ2-2; D remains unclear. The CDR3 length is 13 residues. V lost 1 base to trimming and J lost 6 bases, with 6 bases between them. Germline values: CDR1 KGHSH, CDR2 LQKENI. The CDR3 is CASSPQESGELFF. CDR3 nucleotides: TGTGCCAGCTCACCACAGGAGTCCGGGGAGCTGTTTTTT. The whole variable domain, remainder taken from reference TRBV18 and TRBJ2-2, is NAGVMQNPRHLVRRRGQEARLRCSPMKGHSHVYWYRQLPEEGLKFMVYLQKENIIDESGMPKERFSAEFPKEGPSILRIQQVVRGDSAAYFCASSPQESGELFFGEGSRLTVL.

V and J are TRBV7-9 and TRBJ2-1; the D is unclear. The length of the CDR3 is 13 residues. The V gene's germline CDR1 is SEHNR and CDR2 FQNEAQ (reference sequence). Deletions cut 1 base from V and 9 bases from J, with 10 bases between. CDR3 nucleotide sequence: TGTGCCAGCAGCTTAGTAGGATCGGGTGAGCAGTTCTTC. This sequence encodes CASSLVGSGEQFF.

This CDR3 is CASSLGTGRLINEQFF. The CDR3 DNA reads TGCGCCAGCAGCCTCGGGACAGGAAGACTCATAAATGAGCAGTTCTTC. This chain connects TRBV5-1 to TRBJ2-1; 8 positions match TRBD1. This CDR3 region has 16 residues. The ends lost 4 bases at V and 7 bases at J; junction bases unmatched: 13. CDR1 is SGHRS and CDR2 is YFSETQ in the germline V gene.

The chain couples TRBV5-6 to TRBJ1-2, with D uncertain. Trimming removed 4 bases at V and 0 bases at J, with 16 bases between. Germline V CDR1 and CDR2: SGHDT, YYEEEE. CDR3 length: 16 amino acids. In nucleotides, the CDR3 is TGTGCCAGCAGCACCCAAACACGGGGAGCTAACTATGGCTACACCTTC. It specifies CASSTQTRGANYGYTF.

V and J are TRBV6-5 and TRBJ1-2; D is ambiguous. This CDR3 spans 14 amino acids. The germline V and J ends were trimmed by 6 bases and 0 bases, with 11 bases remaining between them. Germline CDR1 is MNHEY and CDR2 is SVGAGI. The CDR3 is CASSHIQTNYGYTF. DNA for the CDR3: TGTGCCAGCAGCCACATACAGACTAACTATGGCTACACCTTC.

The chain couples TRBV29-1 to TRBJ2-5, with 8 bases identical to TRBD2. CDR1 and CDR2 (germline): SQVTM, ANQGSEA. CDR3 length: 14 residues. Losses at the gene ends were 2 bases for V and 2 bases for J; bases not matched to a gene: 4. CDR3 sequence reads: CSVEPSGRQETQYF. Here the CDR3 DNA reads TGCAGCGTTGAACCTAGCGGGCGTCAAGAGACCCAGTACTTC.

The gene calls are TRBV28 and TRBJ2-1, with 12 bases identical to TRBD2. Per the germline V gene, CDR1 is MDHEN and CDR2 is SYDVKM. V was pared by 2 bases and J by 4 bases, with 3 bases of the junction left unmatched. CDR3 length: 16 residues. This CDR3 is CASSLELAGGYNEQFF. The CDR3 DNA reads TGTGCCAGCAGTTTAGAACTAGCGGGGGGTTACAATGAGCAGTTCTTC.

The chain recombines TRBV6-6 with TRBJ2-7; 13 bases align to TRBD2. The CDR3 contains 15 residues. V was pared by 2 bases and J by 5 bases, with 3 bases of the junction left unmatched. The germline V gene has CDR1 MNHNY and CDR2 SVGAGI (reference sequence). For the CDR3, the DNA is TGTGCCAGCAGTTACGGACTAGCGGGAGTAGACGAGCAGTACTTC. Amino acid sequence: CASSYGLAGVDEQYF.

The J gene is TRBJ1-6, the V gene TRBV30; D uncertain. V was pared by 8 bases and J by 4 bases, with 15 bases between. CDR3 size: 14 residues. Looked up from germline, CDR1 is GTSNPN and CDR2 is SVGIG (reference sequence). Written as DNA, the CDR3 is TGTGCCGGAGCGGTGTGGGGATATAATTCACCCCTCCACTTT. Translation gives CAGAVWGYNSPLHF. Full variable domain (remainder filled in from reference TRBV30 and TRBJ1-6): SQTIHQWPATLVQPVGSPLSLECTVEGTSNPNLYWYRQAAGRGLQLLFYSVGIGQISSEVPQNLSASRPQDRQFILSSKKLLLSDSGFYLCAGAVWGYNSPLHFGNGTRLTVT.

The table lists this clone with a count of one. J is TRBJ2-7 and V is TRBV30; 8 bases are shared with TRBD2. The CDR3 spans 14 residues. Germline V CDR1 and CDR2: GTSNPN, SVGIG (reference sequence). Unmatched junction bases numbered 11, after V lost 4 bases and J lost 6 bases. The CDR3 is CAWNPGLVSAEQYF. The CDR3 DNA sequence: TGTGCCTGGAATCCGGGACTAGTATCGGCCGAGCAGTACTTC.

The rearrangement links TRBV27 to TRBJ1-1, with D uncertain. V was cut by 2 bases and J by 2 bases, with 15 bases left in between. Germline V CDR1 and CDR2: MNHEY, SMNVEV (reference sequence). This CDR3 comprises 16 residues. CDR3 in DNA: TGTGCCAGCAGTTTAAGCGGGCCGCTAAGTAACACTGAAGCTTTCTTT. Translating it yields CASSLSGPLSNTEAFF.

The chain couples TRBV18 to TRBJ2-2; 13 bases map to TRBD2. Looked up from germline, CDR1 is KGHSH and CDR2 is LQKENI. CDR3 length equals 18 residues. V gave up 6 bases and J gave up 4 bases; unmatched junction bases: 11. The CDR3 DNA reads as TGTGCCAGCTCGTCCGGGACTAGCGGGAATTCAGGCACCGGGGAGCTGTTTTTT. This gives the protein CASSSGTSGNSGTGELFF.

The chain joins TRBV6-1 to TRBJ2-1, with TRBD2 matching 7 bases. From germline, CDR1 is MNHNS and CDR2 SASEGT. V lost 9 bases to trimming and J lost 8 bases; unmatched junction nucleotides: 7. CDR3 length: 12 amino acids. The CDR3 protein is CASRDAGDEQFF. The CDR3 bases are TGTGCCAGTCGCGACGCGGGGGATGAGCAGTTCTTC.